A single sample is the source of the 19 T cell receptor beta chains below, sequenced in a study of cytomegalovirus exposure and HLA in healthy donors. Vbeta (60) and Jbeta (13) primers were used in the PCR. Data came from immunoSEQ multiplex PCR; TCRdb stores just in-frame clones and leaves some out. The table lists around 90,000 clones, just over 75% of them singletons. The source material was PBMCs. These receptors were obtained from a man aged 25-40 years in good health and CMV-seronegative.

The chain uses TRBV5-1 and TRBJ2-5; D unclear. CDR3 length: 13 amino acids. Trimming took off 3 bases at V and 3 bases at J, with 9 bases between the two ends. The germline V gene has CDR1 SGHRS and CDR2 YFSETQ. The CDR3 is CASSYTAEETQYF. CDR3 nucleotides: TGCGCCAGCAGCTACACAGCAGAAGAGACCCAGTACTTC.

This chain joins TRBV5-1 and TRBJ2-7; TRBD2 matches 8 bases. The CDR3 has 14 amino acids. With V trimmed by 4 bases and J by 2 bases, 5 bases remained unmatched. Germline CDR1 reads SGHRS; CDR2 reads YFSETQ. Here the CDR3 DNA reads TGCGCCAGCAGCCCCGCGGGGGGAACCTACGAGCAGTACTTC. Its translation is CASSPAGGTYEQYF.

This CDR3 reads CASSQADSATSGNTIYF. The CDR3 region has the DNA TGCGCCAGCAGCCAAGCGGACAGCGCGACCTCTGGAAACACCATATATTTT. The V gene is TRBV4-1, the J gene TRBJ1-3; TRBD1 is a possible D gene (6 bases). V dropped 1 base and J dropped 0 bases, with 13 bases sitting between them. Per germline, CDR1 MGHRA and CDR2 YSYEKL. The CDR3 loop spans 17 amino acids.

The CDR3 loop is CASSLERSVGETQYF. In DNA, the CDR3 is TGCGCCAGCAGCTTGGAGCGGTCGGTGGGGGAGACCCAGTACTTC. The chain links TRBV5-1 to TRBJ2-5; the D gene is possibly TRBD2 (5 bases). The CDR3 is 15 amino acids. CDR1 and CDR2 from the germline V gene are SGHRS and YFSETQ. Trimming removed 0 bases from V and 5 bases from J, with 14 bases in between.

The rearrangement uses TRBV27 and TRBJ2-2; 11 bases align to TRBD2. Per germline, CDR1 MNHEY and CDR2 SMNVEV (reference sequence). This CDR3 has 16 residues. Germline trimming cut 6 bases from V and 5 bases from J; bases unmatched to any gene: 8. CDR3: CASRLAGEGNTGELFF. The CDR3 bases are TGTGCCAGCAGACTAGCGGGAGAGGGAAATACCGGGGAGCTGTTTTTT.

The rearrangement joins TRBV18 to TRBJ2-7; 10 bases fit TRBD2. The CDR3 runs 17 residues. The germline gives CDR1 KGHSH, CDR2 LQKENI. J gave up 1 base and V 5 bases, and 11 bases lay outside the gene matches. The CDR3 reads CASSTTGTSATSYEQYF. CDR3 coding DNA: TGTGCCAGCTCAACGACCGGGACTAGCGCCACGTCCTACGAGCAGTACTTC.

The count of this clone is one. CDR3 bases: TGTGCCAGCAGTGACACCAGGGGGCAGGGAGCTTTCTTT. It codes for CASSDTRGQGAFF. The chain links TRBV25-1 to TRBJ1-1; 8 positions agree with TRBD1. CDR1 and CDR2 from the germline V gene are MGHDK and SYGVNS. The CDR3 runs to 13 residues. J was trimmed by 10 bases and V by 3 bases; bases with no gene match: 7.

V usage is TRBV5-1 and J usage is TRBJ1-1; D possibly corresponds to TRBD1 (6 bases). This CDR3 has 13 amino acids. The V and J ends lost 0 bases and 7 bases respectively, with 10 bases between them. Per the germline V gene, CDR1 is SGHRS and CDR2 is YFSETQ. The CDR3 DNA reads TGCGCCAGCAGCTTGGAGGGGGGGATTGAAGCTTTCTTT. It encodes CASSLEGGIEAFF.

The chain joins TRBV19 to TRBJ2-2; D perhaps matches TRBD2 (6 bases). Deletions cut 4 bases from V and 4 bases from J, with 16 bases between. The CDR3 loop spans 16 amino acids. Germline loops: CDR1 LNHDA, CDR2 SQIVND (reference sequence). The CDR3 spells CASSKIRGTGTGELFF. Here the CDR3 DNA reads TGTGCCAGTAGTAAAATCCGGGGGACGGGCACCGGGGAGCTGTTTTTT.

The chain is built from TRBV7-9 and TRBJ2-1, with 9 bases identical to TRBD1. V was clipped by 5 bases and J by 10 bases; unmatched bases: 12. Per the germline V gene, CDR1 is SEHNR and CDR2 is FQNEAQ (reference sequence). The CDR3 is 15 amino acids. CDR3 amino acids: CASSGVPGQGYEQFF. CDR3 nucleotide sequence: TGTGCCAGCAGCGGTGTTCCGGGACAGGGTTACGAGCAGTTCTTC.

The chain joins TRBV9 to TRBJ1-2, with 8 positions matching TRBD1. The length of the CDR3 is 17 residues. J was trimmed by 8 bases and V by 4 bases; bases with no gene match: 19. Germline values: CDR1 SGDLS, CDR2 YYNGEE. Written as DNA, the CDR3 is TGTGCCAGCAGCAATCCAACCGGACAGGGCAGTCCCTACGGCTACACCTTC. Translated, it gives CASSNPTGQGSPYGYTF.

The sample holds a few counts of this clone. The V call is TRBV29-1, the J call TRBJ2-1; D may be TRBD1 (6 bases). The V gene's germline CDR1 is SQVTM and CDR2 ANQGSEA. The V and J ends lost 6 bases and 2 bases respectively, with 11 bases between them. The CDR3 loop spans 13 amino acids. In DNA form, the CDR3 reads TGCAGCGTGGAGGACAGCGCCTACAATGAGCAGTTCTTC. This gives the protein CSVEDSAYNEQFF.

In its sample, this clone was seen a few times. The rearrangement joins TRBV12-5 to TRBJ2-1, with 8 bases aligning to TRBD1. CDR3 size: 15 residues. Germline V gives CDR1 LGHNT, CDR2 FRNRAP. The ends lost 1 base at V and 7 bases at J; junction bases unmatched: 6. CDR3 amino acids: CASGLGTGYGNEQFF. CDR3 bases: TGTGCTAGTGGTTTGGGGACAGGGTATGGAAATGAGCAGTTCTTC.

V and J are TRBV9 and TRBJ1-1, with TRBD1 identical over 8 bases. The CDR3 has 14 residues. V shed 3 bases, J shed 3 bases, and the junction held 4 bases outside the gene matches. Germline V lookup: CDR1 SGDLS, CDR2 YYNGEE. The CDR3 region is CASSGTGGDTEAFF. The CDR3 DNA reads as TGTGCCAGCAGCGGTACAGGGGGGGACACTGAAGCTTTCTTT. The whole variable domain, filled in from reference TRBV9 and TRBJ1-1, reads DSGVTQTPKHLITATGQRVTLRCSPRSGDLSVYWYQQSLDQGLQFLIQYYNGEERAKGNILERFSAQQFPDLHSELNLSSLELGDSALYFCASSGTGGDTEAFFGQGTRLTVV.

This chain links TRBV6-5 with TRBJ1-5, with D hard to call. Trimming shortened V by 8 bases and J by 0 bases, and 8 bases separated the two germline ends. This CDR3 is 13 amino acids long. From germline, CDR1 is MNHEY and CDR2 SVGAGI. CDR3 amino acids: CASSVYSNQPQHF. The CDR3 DNA sequence: TGTGCCAGCTCAGTTTATAGCAATCAGCCCCAGCATTTT.

The J gene is TRBJ1-6, the V gene TRBV9; D is perhaps TRBD1 (5 bases). Trimming removed 4 bases at V and 8 bases at J, with 16 bases between. Germline V CDR1 and CDR2: SGDLS, YYNGEE. This CDR3 spans 15 amino acids. CDR3 nucleotide sequence: TGTGCCAGCAGCCGAGCTAGTTTAGGGGATTCACCCCTCCACTTT. Translation: CASSRASLGDSPLHF.

The chain employs TRBV6-1 and TRBJ2-5; D is uncertain. Germline CDR1 MNHNS, CDR2 SASEGT. V was cut by 0 bases and J by 0 bases, with 8 bases left in between. The CDR3 is made up of 15 amino acids. CDR3 nucleotides: TGTGCCAGCAGTGAAGCTGTGACATACCAAGAGACCCAGTACTTC. This translates into CASSEAVTYQETQYF.

The chain carries TRBV9 and TRBJ2-4; possible D gene TRBD2, 6 bases. Germline V gene sequence: CDR1 SGDLS, CDR2 YYNGEE. Trimming took 3 bases from V and 8 from J, leaving 15 bases between them. CDR3 length: 14 residues. In nucleotides, the CDR3 is TGTGCCAGCAGCGCCCGGCCTGGGGGGTACATTCAGTACTTC. This translates into CASSARPGGYIQYF.

This sequence joins TRBV7-2 and TRBJ2-7; the D is unclear. This CDR3 region has 16 residues. Per germline, CDR1 SGHTA and CDR2 FQGNSA. The germline V and J ends were trimmed by 5 bases and 0 bases, with 17 bases remaining between them. The CDR3 DNA is TGTGCCAGCAGCCCCGCTCTAGAGCCAGTCTCCTACGAGCAGTACTTC. This gives the protein CASSPALEPVSYEQYF.